Below, one T cell receptor beta chain is given with its context. This sample is drawn from a study of monozygotic twins with inflammatory bowel disease. Staff drew a 2.5 ml blood sample from each donor. With the 5' RACE reads reprocessed, TCRdb shows one record per CDR3 protein and no DNA. The sample's table shows roughly 330,000 distinct CDR3 sequences. The sample consisted of blood. This receptor was obtained from a human donor with ulcerative colitis or Crohn's disease, or a healthy co-twin of an affected twin (not recorded which).

CDR3 protein: CASSQGDRDPEKLFF. This chain joins TRBV4-3 and TRBJ1-4; the TRBD1 assignment by TCRdb is unverifiable without DNA. This CDR3 region has 15 residues. CDR1 LGHNA and CDR2 YSLEER come from the germline V gene.